These 4 T cell receptor beta chains were sequenced from one sample in a study of blood T cell repertoires in COVID-19. Using immunoSEQ multiplex PCR, the repertoire was profiled, and TCRdb retains in-frame clones only, with some absent. Of 200,000 to 250,000 clones listed, approximately 85% were seen once; the top ten hold 10% to 15%. The source material was peripheral blood. The source is a man aged 80 or over with acute or convalescent COVID-19.

V is TRBV14 and J is TRBJ2-5; 10 bases are a match to TRBD2. The junction had 5 bases not matched to a gene; V was cut back by 1 base and J by 3 bases. The CDR3 covers 16 residues. Germline lookup yields CDR1 SGHDN and CDR2 FVKESK. The CDR3 protein is CASSQGGGLAKETQYF. The CDR3 bases are TGTGCCAGCAGCCAAGGGGGGGGACTAGCGAAAGAGACCCAGTACTTC.

The chain recombines TRBV12-3 or TRBV12-4 with TRBJ2-7, with 9 positions matching TRBD1. The J segment lost 5 bases and the V segment lost 5 bases, leaving 4 bases of the junction unmatched. The CDR3 loop spans 13 amino acids. CDR3 protein: CASSRNRGHEQYF. The DNA for the CDR3 is TGTGCCAGCAGTCGGAACAGGGGGCACGAGCAGTACTTC.

This clone has just a few counts. The rearrangement uses TRBV11-1 and TRBJ1-1; the D is unclear. V was shortened by 4 bases and J by 4 bases, with 10 bases between the two germline ends. CDR1 and CDR2 from the germline V gene are SGHAT and FQDESV (reference sequence). The CDR3 runs 13 residues. In DNA, the CDR3 is TGTGCCAGCAGCTCGACTTCTACCACTGAAGCTTTCTTT. Translation gives CASSSTSTTEAFF. The full variable domain, its missing parts supplied by reference TRBV11-1 and TRBJ1-1, is EAEVAQSPRYKITEKSQAVAFWCDPISGHATLYWYRQILGQGPELLVQFQDESVVDDSQLPKDRFSAERLKGVDSTLKIQPAELGDSAMYLCASSSTSTTEAFFGQGTRLTVV.

V gene TRBV9 combines with J gene TRBJ1-1; D gene uncertain. The CDR3 is made up of 14 amino acids. Trimming shortened V by 2 bases and J by 1 base, and 9 bases separated the two germline ends. Per germline, CDR1 SGDLS and CDR2 YYNGEE. The CDR3 reads CASSVLSENTEAFF. The DNA of the CDR3 is TGTGCCAGCAGCGTGTTAAGCGAGAACACTGAAGCTTTCTTT. The full variable domain, in which reference TRBV9 and TRBJ1-1 provide the parts outside the CDR3, is DSGVTQTPKHLITATGQRVTLRCSPRSGDLSVYWYQQSLDQGLQFLIQYYNGEERAKGNILERFSAQQFPDLHSELNLSSLELGDSALYFCASSVLSENTEAFFGQGTRLTVV.